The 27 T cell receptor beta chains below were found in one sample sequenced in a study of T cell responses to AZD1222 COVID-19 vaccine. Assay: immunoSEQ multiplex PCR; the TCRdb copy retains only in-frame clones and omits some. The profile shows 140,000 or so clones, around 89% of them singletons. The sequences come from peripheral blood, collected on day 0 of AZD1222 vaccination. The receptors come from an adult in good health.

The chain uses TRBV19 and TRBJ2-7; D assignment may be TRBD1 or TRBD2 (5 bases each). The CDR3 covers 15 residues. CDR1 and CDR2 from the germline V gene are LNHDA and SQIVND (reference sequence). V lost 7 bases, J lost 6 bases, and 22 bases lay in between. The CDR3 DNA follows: TGTGCCAGTAAGACAGACGGGACCGGGGTTTCCGAGCAGTACTTC. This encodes CASKTDGTGVSEQYF.

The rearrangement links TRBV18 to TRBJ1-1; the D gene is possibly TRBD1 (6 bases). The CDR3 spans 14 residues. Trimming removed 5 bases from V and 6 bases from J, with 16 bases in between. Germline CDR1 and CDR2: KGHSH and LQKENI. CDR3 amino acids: CASSSQGLEPEAFF. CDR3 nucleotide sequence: TGTGCCAGCTCATCACAGGGCTTGGAGCCTGAAGCTTTCTTT.

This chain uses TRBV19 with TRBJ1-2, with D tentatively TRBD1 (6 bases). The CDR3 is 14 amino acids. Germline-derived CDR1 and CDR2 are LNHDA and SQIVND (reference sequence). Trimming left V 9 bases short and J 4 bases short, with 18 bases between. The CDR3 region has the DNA TGTGCCAGACTAATTACAGGGCCGAGCTATGGCTACACCTTC. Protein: CARLITGPSYGYTF.

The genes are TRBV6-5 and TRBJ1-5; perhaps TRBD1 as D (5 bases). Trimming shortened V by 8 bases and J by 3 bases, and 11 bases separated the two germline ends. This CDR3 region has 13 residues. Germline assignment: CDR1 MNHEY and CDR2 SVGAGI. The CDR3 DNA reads TGTGCCAGCGGGGGGGTCCCCAATCAGCCCCAGCATTTT. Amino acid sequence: CASGGVPNQPQHF.

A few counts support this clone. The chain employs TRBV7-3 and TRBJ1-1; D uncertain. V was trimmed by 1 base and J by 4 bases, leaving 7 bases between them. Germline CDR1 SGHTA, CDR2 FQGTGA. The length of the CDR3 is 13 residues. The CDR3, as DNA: TGTGCCAGCAGCTTAATGAGAAGCACTGAAGCTTTCTTT. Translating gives CASSLMRSTEAFF.

The CDR3 DNA reads TGTGCCAGCAGCGTAAATCCCGGGTCTTCTAACTATGGCTACACCTTC. It specifies CASSVNPGSSNYGYTF. This rearrangement joins TRBV9 to TRBJ1-2, with D hard to call. The V end lost 1 base, the J end lost 0 bases, and 13 bases lay between the germline ends. This CDR3 has 16 residues. CDR1 SGDLS and CDR2 YYNGEE come from the germline V gene.

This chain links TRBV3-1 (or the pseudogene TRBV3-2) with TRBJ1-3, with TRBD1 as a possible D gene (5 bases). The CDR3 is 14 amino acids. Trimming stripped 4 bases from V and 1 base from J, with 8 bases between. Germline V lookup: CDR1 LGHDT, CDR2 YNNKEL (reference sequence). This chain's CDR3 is CASSRQGSGNTIYF. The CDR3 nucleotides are TGTGCCAGCAGCCGGCAGGGTTCTGGAAACACCATATATTTT.

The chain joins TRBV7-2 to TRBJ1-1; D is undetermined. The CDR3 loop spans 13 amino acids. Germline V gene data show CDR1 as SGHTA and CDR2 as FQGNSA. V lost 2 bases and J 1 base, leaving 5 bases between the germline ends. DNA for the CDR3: TGTGCCAGCAGCTTAACGCGGAACACTGAAGCTTTCTTT. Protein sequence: CASSLTRNTEAFF.

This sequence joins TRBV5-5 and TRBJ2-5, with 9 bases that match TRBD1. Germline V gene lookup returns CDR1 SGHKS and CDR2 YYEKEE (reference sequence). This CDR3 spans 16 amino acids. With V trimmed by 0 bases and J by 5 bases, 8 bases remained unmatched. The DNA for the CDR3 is TGTGCCAGCAGCTTGGGAGGACAGGGGACTTGGGAGACCCAGTACTTC. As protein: CASSLGGQGTWETQYF. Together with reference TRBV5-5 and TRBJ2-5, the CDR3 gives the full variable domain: DAGVTQSPTHLIKTRGQQVTLRCSPISGHKSVSWYQQVLGQGPQFIFQYYEKEERGRGNFPDRFSARQFPNYSSELNVNALLLGDSALYLCASSLGGQGTWETQYFGPGTRLLVL.

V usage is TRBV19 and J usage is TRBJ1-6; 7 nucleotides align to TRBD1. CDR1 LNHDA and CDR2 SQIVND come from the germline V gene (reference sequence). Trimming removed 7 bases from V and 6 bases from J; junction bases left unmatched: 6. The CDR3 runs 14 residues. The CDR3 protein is CASKPRDSNSPLHF. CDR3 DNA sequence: TGTGCCAGTAAGCCCCGGGACAGTAATTCACCCCTCCACTTT.

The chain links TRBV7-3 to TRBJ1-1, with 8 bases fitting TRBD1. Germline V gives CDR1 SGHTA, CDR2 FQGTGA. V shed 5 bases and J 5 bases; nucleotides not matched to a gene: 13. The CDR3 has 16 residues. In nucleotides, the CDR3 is TGTGCCAGCAGCCTCGGGACAGGTGGGTTGGGTACTGAAGCTTTCTTT. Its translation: CASSLGTGGLGTEAFF.

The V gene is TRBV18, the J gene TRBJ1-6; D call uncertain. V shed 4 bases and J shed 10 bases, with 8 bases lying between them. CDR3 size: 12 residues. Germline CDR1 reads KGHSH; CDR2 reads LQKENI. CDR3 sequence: CASSHADSPLHF. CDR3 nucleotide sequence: TGTGCCAGCTCACACGCAGACTCACCCCTCCACTTT. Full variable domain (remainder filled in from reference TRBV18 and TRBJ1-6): NAGVMQNPRHLVRRRGQEARLRCSPMKGHSHVYWYRQLPEEGLKFMVYLQKENIIDESGMPKERFSAEFPKEGPSILRIQQVVRGDSAAYFCASSHADSPLHFGNGTRLTVT.

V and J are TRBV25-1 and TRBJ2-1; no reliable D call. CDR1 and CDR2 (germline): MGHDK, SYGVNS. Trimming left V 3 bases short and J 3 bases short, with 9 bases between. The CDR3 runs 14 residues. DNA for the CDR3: TGTGCCAGCAGTGAGACGAAAGACTACAATGAGCAGTTCTTC. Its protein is CASSETKDYNEQFF.

The CDR3 DNA follows: TGTGCCAGCTCGCTACTAGCGGGGGGGACCTACGAGCAGTACTTC. Translation: CASSLLAGGTYEQYF. The V call is TRBV27, the J call TRBJ2-7, with 13 bases aligning to TRBD2. The germline gives CDR1 MNHEY, CDR2 SMNVEV (reference sequence). The CDR3 contains 15 residues. V trimming: 8 bases; J trimming: 2 bases; junction bases outside the gene matches: 6.

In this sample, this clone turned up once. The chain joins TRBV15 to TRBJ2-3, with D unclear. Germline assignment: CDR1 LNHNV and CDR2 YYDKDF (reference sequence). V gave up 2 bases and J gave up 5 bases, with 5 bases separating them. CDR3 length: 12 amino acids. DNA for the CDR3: TGTGCCACCAGCAGACAAAAAGATACGCAGTATTTT. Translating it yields CATSRQKDTQYF.

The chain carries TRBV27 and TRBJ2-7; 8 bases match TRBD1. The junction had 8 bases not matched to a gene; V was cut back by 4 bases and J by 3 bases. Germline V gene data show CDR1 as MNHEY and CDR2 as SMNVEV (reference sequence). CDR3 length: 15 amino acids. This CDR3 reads CASSSPGTGHYEQYF. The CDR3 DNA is TGTGCCAGCAGTTCTCCGGGGACAGGTCACTACGAGCAGTACTTC.

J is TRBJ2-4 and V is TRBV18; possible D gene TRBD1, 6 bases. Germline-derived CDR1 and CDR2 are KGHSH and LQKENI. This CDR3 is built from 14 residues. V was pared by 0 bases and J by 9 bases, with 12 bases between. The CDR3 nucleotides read TGTGCCAGCTCACCACCCAGGGGACATACCATTCAGTACTTC. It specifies CASSPPRGHTIQYF.

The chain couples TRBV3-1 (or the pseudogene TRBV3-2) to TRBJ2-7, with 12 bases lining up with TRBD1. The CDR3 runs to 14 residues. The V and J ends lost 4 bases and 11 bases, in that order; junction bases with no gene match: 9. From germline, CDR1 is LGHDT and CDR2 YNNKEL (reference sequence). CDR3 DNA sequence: TGTGCCAGCAGCCTTAGACCGGGACAGGGGGCGAAGTACTTC. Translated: CASSLRPGQGAKYF.

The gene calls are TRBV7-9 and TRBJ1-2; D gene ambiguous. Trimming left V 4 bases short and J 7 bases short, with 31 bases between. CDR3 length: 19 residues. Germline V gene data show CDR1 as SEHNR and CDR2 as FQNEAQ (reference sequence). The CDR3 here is CASSSTLGIQSGWTRGYTF. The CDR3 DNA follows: TGTGCCAGCAGCTCAACCCTGGGTATTCAAAGTGGGTGGACTCGTGGCTACACCTTC.

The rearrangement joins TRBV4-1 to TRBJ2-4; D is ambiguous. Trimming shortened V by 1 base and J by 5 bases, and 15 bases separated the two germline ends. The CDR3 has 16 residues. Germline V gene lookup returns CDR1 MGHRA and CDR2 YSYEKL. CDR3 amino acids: CASSQAPFVQENIQYF. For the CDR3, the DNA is TGCGCCAGCAGCCAAGCACCGTTTGTTCAAGAAAACATTCAGTACTTC.

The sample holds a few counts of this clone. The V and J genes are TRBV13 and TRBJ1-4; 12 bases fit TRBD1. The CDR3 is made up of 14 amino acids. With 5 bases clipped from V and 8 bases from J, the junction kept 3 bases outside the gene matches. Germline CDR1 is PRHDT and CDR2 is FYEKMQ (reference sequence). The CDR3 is CASSRDRGREKLFF. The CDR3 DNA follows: TGTGCCAGCAGCCGGGACAGGGGGCGAGAAAAACTGTTTTTT.

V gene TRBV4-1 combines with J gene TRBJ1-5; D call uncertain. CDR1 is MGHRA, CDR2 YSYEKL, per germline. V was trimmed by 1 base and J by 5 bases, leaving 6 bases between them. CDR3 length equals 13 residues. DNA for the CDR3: TGCGCCAGCAGCCAAGCCCTATATCAGCCCCAGCATTTT. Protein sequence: CASSQALYQPQHF.

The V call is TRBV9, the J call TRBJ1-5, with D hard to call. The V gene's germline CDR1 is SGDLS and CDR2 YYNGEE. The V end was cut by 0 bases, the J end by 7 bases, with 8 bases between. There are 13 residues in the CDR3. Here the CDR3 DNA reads TGTGCCAGCAGCGTAGTGCCCAGCCAGCCCCAGCATTTT. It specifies CASSVVPSQPQHF.

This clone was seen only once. The CDR3 sequence: CASSPQAMITGELFF. In DNA form, the CDR3 reads TGTGCCAGTAGTCCCCAGGCTATGATCACCGGGGAGCTGTTTTTT. This chain connects TRBV19 to TRBJ2-2; the D is unclear. The CDR3 loop spans 15 amino acids. CDR1 and CDR2 (germline): LNHDA, SQIVND (reference sequence). Trimming took 5 bases from V and 4 from J, leaving 14 bases between them.

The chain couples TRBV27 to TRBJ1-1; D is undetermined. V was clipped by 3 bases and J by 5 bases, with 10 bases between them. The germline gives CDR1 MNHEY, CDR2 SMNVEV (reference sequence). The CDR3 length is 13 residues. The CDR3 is CASSFGVKTEAFF. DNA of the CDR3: TGTGCCAGCAGTTTTGGGGTTAAAACTGAAGCTTTCTTT.

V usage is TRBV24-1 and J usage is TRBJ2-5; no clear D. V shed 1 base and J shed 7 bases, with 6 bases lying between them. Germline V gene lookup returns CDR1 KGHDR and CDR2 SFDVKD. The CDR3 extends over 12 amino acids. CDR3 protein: CATSDLSGTQYF. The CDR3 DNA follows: TGTGCCACCAGTGATTTAAGTGGGACCCAGTACTTC.

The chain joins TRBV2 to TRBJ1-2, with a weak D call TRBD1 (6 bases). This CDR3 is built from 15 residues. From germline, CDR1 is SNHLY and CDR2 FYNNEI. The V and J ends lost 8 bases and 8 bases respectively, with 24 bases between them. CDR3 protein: CASHDLGALEGGYTF. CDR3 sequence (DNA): TGTGCCAGCCACGACCTGGGGGCGTTGGAGGGGGGCTACACCTTC.